Shown below are 26 T cell receptor beta chains from a single sample sequenced in a study of shared clonotypes between healthy human individuals. The repertoire was sequenced with immunoSEQ multiplex PCR; TCRdb's copy has only in-frame clones and lacks some. The table shows about 990,000 clones, with about 80% occurring only once. Material: memory CD4+ T cells from PBMCs. The sample's subset: CD45RA-negative fraction. The receptors were gathered from a man in his late teens or twenties in good health. Some clones in this sample may be carry-over from other donors' samples.

The chain recombines TRBV6-1 with TRBJ1-1; D might be TRBD1 (5 bases). CDR3 size: 14 residues. Trimming removed 4 bases from V and 4 bases from J, with 13 bases in between. Germline V CDR1 and CDR2: MNHNS, SASEGT. DNA of the CDR3: TGTGCCAGCAGTGGAAGGCAGGGAGGCACTGAAGCTTTCTTT. Protein: CASSGRQGGTEAFF.

This clone was observed at least ten times. At the DNA level, this CDR3 is encoded by other sequences in the same sample as well. The V gene is TRBV19, the J gene TRBJ1-4, with 9 bases identical to TRBD1. Unmatched junction bases numbered 3, after V lost 7 bases and J lost 0 bases. The CDR3 is 15 residues long. CDR1 and CDR2 from the germline V gene are LNHDA and SQIVND (reference sequence). CDR3 residues: CASKGQGATNEKLFF. In DNA, the CDR3 is TGTGCCAGTAAGGGACAGGGAGCAACTAATGAAAAACTGTTTTTT.

The rearrangement uses TRBV5-1 and TRBJ2-3, with TRBD2 matching over 12 bases. Germline CDR1 SGHRS, CDR2 YFSETQ. The CDR3 runs to 17 residues. J gave up 2 bases and V 1 base, and 5 bases lay outside the gene matches. CDR3 amino acids: CASSLPGTSGYTDTQYF. CDR3 sequence (DNA): TGCGCCAGCAGCTTGCCCGGGACTAGCGGGTACACAGATACGCAGTATTTT.

This clone was counted a single time. The rearrangement links TRBV18 to TRBJ2-1, with 7 bases that match TRBD2. V gave up 3 bases and J gave up 7 bases; unmatched junction bases: 15. The CDR3 covers 17 residues. Germline-derived CDR1 and CDR2 are KGHSH and LQKENI. The CDR3 sequence: CASSPLLGGRLENEQFF. For the CDR3, the DNA is TGTGCCAGCTCACCTCTCTTAGGCGGGAGATTAGAGAATGAGCAGTTCTTC.

With regard to this clone: Lacking the conserved final phenylalanine or tryptophan, this CDR3 likely reflects a read error. The chain joins TRBV18 to TRBJ1-1; the D is unclear. The CDR3 consists of 14 residues. Germline-derived CDR1 and CDR2 are KGHSH and LQKENI. Trimming removed 0 bases from V and 3 bases from J, with 8 bases in between. The CDR3 DNA sequence: TGTGCCAGCTCACCACCCAAGACGGACACTGAAGCTTTCCTT. It encodes CASSPPKTDTEAFL.

There are a few counts of this clone. The chain carries TRBV20-1 and TRBJ1-1, with a possible D match to TRBD1 (5 bases). The germline CDR1 and CDR2 sequences are DFQATT and SNEGSKA (reference sequence). V was cut by 6 bases and J by 14 bases, with 19 bases left in between. This CDR3 has 11 amino acids. CDR3 amino acids: CSASDIPSPFF. The CDR3 DNA reads TGCAGTGCATCGGACATCCCCAGTCCCTTCTTT.

The chain couples TRBV5-4 to TRBJ2-3, with a possible D match to TRBD1 (6 bases). V was pared by 0 bases and J by 3 bases, with 11 bases between. Germline V gives CDR1 SGHNT, CDR2 YYREEE (reference sequence). The CDR3 length is 15 residues. CDR3 region: CASSLGGGQTDTQYF. Here the CDR3 DNA reads TGTGCCAGCAGCTTGGGAGGGGGACAAACAGATACGCAGTATTTT.

The chain joins TRBV28 to TRBJ2-2; 8 positions match TRBD2. Germline V gene lookup returns CDR1 MDHEN and CDR2 SYDVKM. The CDR3 spans 14 residues. The V gene end was trimmed by 10 bases and the J gene end by 3 bases; junction bases not matched to a gene: 7. CDR3: CATRRGAYTGELFF. CDR3 in DNA: TGTGCCACCAGGCGGGGGGCCTACACCGGGGAGCTGTTTTTT. The whole variable domain, filled in from reference TRBV28 and TRBJ2-2, reads DVKVTQSSRYLVKRTGEKVFLECVQDMDHENMFWYRQDPGLGLRLIYFSYDVKMKEKGDIPEGYSVSREKKERFSLILESASTNQTSMYLCATRRGAYTGELFFGEGSRLTVL.

About this clone itself: One base away lies a much larger clone, so this may be a sequencing read error. The CDR3 does not end in the conserved phenylalanine or tryptophan, so this is likely a read error. This chain connects TRBV5-1 to TRBJ2-2, with 7 bases fitting TRBD1. Germline loops: CDR1 SGHRS, CDR2 YFSETQ. This CDR3 comprises 17 residues. With 4 bases clipped from V and 2 bases from J, the junction kept 11 bases outside the gene matches. The CDR3 loop reads CASSTNSQGDNTGELFS. CDR3 bases: TGCGCCAGCAGCACTAATTCGCAGGGGGACAACACCGGGGAGCTGTTTTCT.

Concerning this clone: This CDR3 is also generated by other DNA sequences in the sample. This chain joins TRBV27 and TRBJ2-7; 9 bases are shared with TRBD1. After removal of 6 bases from V and 0 bases from J, the junction contained 3 bases not matched to a gene. This CDR3 is 14 amino acids long. Germline V CDR1 and CDR2: MNHEY, SMNVEV (reference sequence). The CDR3 loop is CASRGTGSSYEQYF. CDR3 nucleotide sequence: TGTGCCAGCAGGGGGACAGGGAGCTCCTACGAGCAGTACTTC.

The rearrangement links TRBV7-2 to TRBJ1-5; D possibly corresponds to TRBD1 (6 bases). CDR1 SGHTA and CDR2 FQGNSA come from the germline V gene. The CDR3 totals 15 residues. Trimming cost V 4 bases and J 2 bases, with 12 bases left between them. This CDR3 reads CASSSTGGGNQPQHF. CDR3 nucleotide sequence: TGTGCCAGCAGCTCCACCGGGGGCGGCAATCAGCCCCAGCATTTT.

The rearrangement links TRBV5-1 to TRBJ2-2; tentatively, D is TRBD1 (5 bases). Trimming stripped 0 bases from V and 1 base from J, with 13 bases between. The germline V gene has CDR1 SGHRS and CDR2 YFSETQ. This CDR3 comprises 17 residues. The CDR3 nucleotides are TGCGCCAGCAGCTTGGAAGGGGTAGCTTGGAACACCGGGGAGCTGTTTTTT. Translating it yields CASSLEGVAWNTGELFF.

The chain has TRBV7-3 and TRBJ1-2, with TRBD1 matching over 9 bases. Germline V gene lookup returns CDR1 SGHTA and CDR2 FQGTGA. V trimming: 4 bases; J trimming: 11 bases; junction bases outside the gene matches: 11. The CDR3 sequence is 14 residues long. For the CDR3, the DNA is TGTGCCAGCAGCTATTCCGGGACAGGGTTAGGGTACACCTTC. Its translation: CASSYSGTGLGYTF.

The chain links TRBV21-1 to TRBJ2-2; the table's D call, TRBD2, has no DNA check behind it. TRBV21-1 is annotated as a pseudogene. This CDR3 comprises 18 residues. The CDR3 DNA follows: TGTGCCAGCAGCAAATGGCGGGGGCAGAGATCGAACACCGGGGAGCTGTTTTTT. Translated, it gives CASSKWRGQRSNTGELFF.

This clone came up a few times. The chain is built from TRBV7-9 and TRBJ2-7; the D is unclear. The germline gives CDR1 SEHNR, CDR2 FQNEAQ (reference sequence). V was shortened by 1 base and J by 6 bases, with 10 bases between the two germline ends. The CDR3 spans 13 residues. The CDR3 reads CASSLGAQGEQYF. DNA of the CDR3: TGTGCCAGCAGCTTAGGTGCTCAAGGCGAGCAGTACTTC.

V gene TRBV7-8 combines with J gene TRBJ2-5, with D possibly matching TRBD2 (6 bases). Germline V gene data show CDR1 as SGHVS and CDR2 as FQNEAQ. The CDR3 consists of 17 residues. Trimming took 5 bases from V and 1 from J, leaving 20 bases between them. CDR3 sequence reads: CASSPPSGGPRQETQYF. CDR3 in DNA: TGTGCCAGCAGCCCACCCTCCGGGGGACCGCGCCAAGAGACCCAGTACTTC. Supplemented by reference TRBV7-8 and TRBJ2-5, the full variable domain reads GAGVSQSPRYKVAKRGQDVALRCDPISGHVSLFWYQQALGQGPEFLTYFQNEAQLDKSGLPSDRFFAERPEGSVSTLKIQRTQQEDSAVYLCASSPPSGGPRQETQYFGPGTRLLVL.

This clone has only one observation. As DNA, the CDR3 is TGTGCCAGCAGTTTATTAGGTCCTGTCCGAGACGGTGAAGCTTTCTTT. This encodes CASSLLGPVRDGEAFF. This chain joins TRBV28 and TRBJ1-1; D gene ambiguous. Trimming took 1 base from V and 7 from J, leaving 19 bases between them. There are 16 residues in the CDR3. CDR1 and CDR2 from the germline V gene are MDHEN and SYDVKM.

The chain employs TRBV7-2 and TRBJ2-5; D perhaps matches TRBD2 (5 bases). The CDR3 covers 12 residues. The germline gives CDR1 SGHTA, CDR2 FQGNSA. The V end lost 4 bases, the J end lost 5 bases, and 8 bases lay between the germline ends. CDR3 sequence: CASSYTRETQYF. In DNA, the CDR3 is TGTGCCAGCAGCTACACTAGGGAGACCCAGTACTTC.

V gene TRBV7-3 combines with J gene TRBJ1-1; D ambiguous. CDR1 is SGHTA, CDR2 FQGTGA, per germline. V dropped 1 base and J dropped 3 bases, with 9 bases sitting between them. CDR3 length equals 14 residues. CDR3 in DNA: TGTGCCAGCAGCTTAAACCCCGGGGACACTGAAGCTTTCTTT. Translating it yields CASSLNPGDTEAFF.

There are many counts of this clone. This chain joins TRBV7-9 and TRBJ2-5, with 8 bases that match TRBD2. From germline, CDR1 is SEHNR and CDR2 FQNEAQ (reference sequence). The CDR3 is 18 amino acids. With V trimmed by 7 bases and J by 0 bases, 16 bases remained unmatched. CDR3 nucleotides: TGTGCCAGCAACAAAGGCACTAGCGGAGGGGTCTACCAAGAGACCCAGTACTTC. The encoded protein is CASNKGTSGGVYQETQYF.

The chain employs TRBV28 and TRBJ1-5; D not certain. CDR1 is MDHEN, CDR2 SYDVKM, per germline. V gave up 6 bases and J gave up 1 base, with 10 bases separating them. The CDR3 sequence is 14 residues long. The CDR3 loop reads CASSLDLSNQPQHF. CDR3 nucleotides: TGTGCCAGCAGCCTGGACTTAAGCAATCAGCCCCAGCATTTT.

The CDR3 region has the DNA TGTGCCAGCAGCAGAACGTGGGGATACACCTTC. This sequence encodes CASSRTWGYTF. The rearrangement joins TRBV2 to TRBJ1-2, with no clear D. Germline V gene lookup returns CDR1 SNHLY and CDR2 FYNNEI. Trimming took off 6 bases at V and 11 bases at J, with 13 bases between the two ends. The CDR3 extends over 11 amino acids. Full variable domain (outside the CDR3, taken from reference TRBV2 and TRBJ1-2): EPEVTQTPSHQVTQMGQEVILRCVPISNHLYFYWYRQILGQKVEFLVSFYNNEISEKSEIFDDQFSVERPDGSNFTLKIRSTKLEDSAMYFCASSRTWGYTFGSGTRLTVV.

The chain links TRBV19 to TRBJ1-1; D perhaps matches TRBD1 (5 bases). CDR3 length equals 13 residues. CDR1 is LNHDA and CDR2 is SQIVND in the germline V gene (reference sequence). Trimming removed 5 bases from V and 5 bases from J, with 12 bases in between. The CDR3 sequence is CASSLAGGTEAFF. As DNA, the CDR3 is TGTGCCAGTAGTTTGGCGGGGGGGACTGAAGCTTTCTTT.

In this sample, this clone turned up many times. This rearrangement joins TRBV11-3 to TRBJ1-2; D unclear. This CDR3 comprises 14 residues. Germline V gene lookup returns CDR1 SGHNT and CDR2 YENEEA. Trimming pared 2 bases from V and 2 bases from J, leaving 9 bases between. The CDR3 DNA reads as TGTGCCAGCAGCTTACTCGGCAGGAACTATGGCTACACCTTC. Protein product: CASSLLGRNYGYTF.

The CDR3 reads CASSLTGEEQYF. The CDR3 nucleotides are TGTGCCAGCAGCCTAACGGGGGAAGAGCAGTACTTC. The chain links TRBV4-2 to TRBJ2-7; D may be TRBD2 (6 bases). Per the germline V gene, CDR1 is LGHNA and CDR2 is YNFKEQ. The CDR3 runs to 12 residues. Trimming pared 4 bases from V and 7 bases from J, leaving 11 bases between.

CDR3 DNA: TGCGCCAGCAGCTTGGACGGGGGCCATGGCTACACCTTC. This codes for CASSLDGGHGYTF. The V gene is TRBV5-1, the J gene TRBJ1-2; D may be TRBD1 (6 bases). Germline V gene sequence: CDR1 SGHRS, CDR2 YFSETQ. The V end lost 0 bases, the J end lost 6 bases, and 9 bases lay between the germline ends. There are 13 residues in the CDR3.